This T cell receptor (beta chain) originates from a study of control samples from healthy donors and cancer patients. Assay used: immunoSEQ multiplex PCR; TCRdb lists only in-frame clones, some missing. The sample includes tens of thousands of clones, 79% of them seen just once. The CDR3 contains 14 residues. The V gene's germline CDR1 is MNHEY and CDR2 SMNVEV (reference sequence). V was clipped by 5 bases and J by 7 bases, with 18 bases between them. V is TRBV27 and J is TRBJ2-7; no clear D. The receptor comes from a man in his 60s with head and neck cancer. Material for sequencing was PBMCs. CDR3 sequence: CASSLRYTLGEQYF. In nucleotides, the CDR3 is TGTGCCAGCAGTCTCCGATACACCTTAGGGGAGCAGTACTTC.